The count of the clone carrying this T cell receptor beta chain is one. Its antigen is unidentified. The likely explanation is a read error, given a far larger clone one base away. V lost 3 bases, J lost 5 bases, and 11 bases lay in between. Germline lookup yields CDR1 MRHNA and CDR2 SNTAGT. CDR3 length equals 14 residues. Two sampling time points were used, and around 6 milliliters of peripheral blood were drawn at each. The sample belongs to a study of prognosis after radiotherapy for stage I lung cancer. Study-level findings and limits: The study left the tumor specificity of the expanded TCR clones undetermined. After stereotactic body radiation therapy, unique TCR clone counts dropped from a median of approximately 9,100 to 7,200.

Template was genomic DNA; TCR beta CDR3 amplified in two multiplex PCR rounds. First-round PCR, the initial amplification, used primers specific to each TRBV and TRBJ gene. TCRdb re-analysed the multiplex PCR reads in MiXCR, keeping a single row per CDR3 protein. The sample shows 51,000 or so distinct CDR3 sequences, about 35% of them seen only once. The source of this sequence is a donor of 50 years or more with non-small cell lung cancer. The V call is TRBV6-4, the J call TRBJ1-5; D is undetermined. The sequencing used PBMCs, collected before or after stereotactic body radiation therapy (not recorded which). The CDR3 nucleotides read TGTGCCAGCAGTGAAGCGGGAGGGTATCAGCCCCAGCATTTT. As protein: CASSEAGGYQPQHF.